This paragraph covers one T cell receptor (beta chain) sequence. Assay: immunoSEQ multiplex PCR; the TCRdb copy retains only in-frame clones and omits some. Counted here are approximately 150,000 clones, roughly 84% occurring once; the ten biggest clones make up approximately 8.2%. This sample is drawn from a study of blood T cell repertoires in COVID-19. The germline gives CDR1 LNHDA, CDR2 SQIVND (reference sequence). The CDR3 loop spans 14 amino acids. V gave up 7 bases and J gave up 3 bases, with 12 bases separating them. Sequencing was done on a sample of peripheral blood. This receptor was taken from a woman in her sixties with acute or convalescent COVID-19. The rearrangement links TRBV19 to TRBJ2-2, with a possible D match to TRBD2 (5 bases). In DNA form, the CDR3 reads TGTGCCAGTACCCATACGGGGTACACCGGGGAGCTGTTTTTT. This codes for CASTHTGYTGELFF. Complete variable domain (other parts from reference TRBV19 and TRBJ2-2): DGGITQSPKYLFRKEGQNVTLSCEQNLNHDAMYWYRQDPGQGLRLIYYSQIVNDFQKGDIAEGYSVSREKKESFPLTVTSAQKNPTAFYLCASTHTGYTGELFFGEGSRLTVL.